This T cell receptor beta chain derives from a study of blood T cell repertoires in COVID-19. The overall study: Samples taken during acute and convalescent COVID-19 were collected in the United States, Italy and Spain.

Symptom resolution, clearance, or two negative PCRs marked donors in Cohort 3 as recovered. Libraries were prepared by immunoSEQ multiplex PCR; TCRdb keeps only in-frame clonotypes and omits some of them. The table includes 160,000 or so clones, roughly 84% detected once. The CDR3 runs 13 residues. Germline V gene lookup returns CDR1 MNHEY and CDR2 SVGAGI. Unmatched junction bases numbered 5, after V lost 6 bases and J lost 3 bases. Sequencing was carried out using PBMCs or T cells enriched from blood (not recorded which). This clonotype was obtained from a man in his sixties who had recovered from COVID-19. The chain uses TRBV6-5 and TRBJ2-7, with 7 bases fitting TRBD1. CDR3 sequence reads: CASRQGTDYEQYF. The CDR3 nucleotides are TGTGCCAGCAGACAGGGGACGGACTACGAGCAGTACTTC.